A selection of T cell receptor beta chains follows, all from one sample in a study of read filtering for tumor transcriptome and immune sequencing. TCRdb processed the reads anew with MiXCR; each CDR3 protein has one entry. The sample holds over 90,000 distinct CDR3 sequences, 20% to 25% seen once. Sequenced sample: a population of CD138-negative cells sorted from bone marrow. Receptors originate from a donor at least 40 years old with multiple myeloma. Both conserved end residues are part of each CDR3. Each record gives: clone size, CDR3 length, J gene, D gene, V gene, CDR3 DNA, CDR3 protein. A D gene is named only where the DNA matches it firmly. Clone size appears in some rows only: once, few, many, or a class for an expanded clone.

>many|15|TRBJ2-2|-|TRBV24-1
TGTGCCACCAGTGCCCGAGAGAAGAACACCGGGGAGCTGTTTTTT
CATSAREKNTGELFF
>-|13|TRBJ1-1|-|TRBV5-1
TGCGCCAGCAAGGAACAGGGGAACACTGAAGCTTTCTTT
CASKEQGNTEAFF
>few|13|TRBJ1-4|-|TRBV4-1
TGCGCCAGCAGCCAAGATCTTCACAGGGTGCTGTTTTTT
CASSQDLHRVLFF
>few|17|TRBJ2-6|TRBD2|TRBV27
TGTGCCAGCAGTTTCTCGACTAGCGGCAAGGGGGCCAACGTCCTGACTTTC
CASSFSTSGKGANVLTF
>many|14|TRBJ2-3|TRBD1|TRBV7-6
TGTGCCAGCAGCTTTACAGGGGTGTGGGATACGCAGTATTTT
CASSFTGVWDTQYF
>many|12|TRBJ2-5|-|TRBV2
TGTGCCAGCAACCCAAGCGGGGAGACCCAGTACTTC
CASNPSGETQYF
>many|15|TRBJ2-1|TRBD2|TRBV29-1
TGCAGCGTTGAAGAGGAGGCGGGGGGGCCCTTTGAGCAGTTCTTC
CSVEEEAGGPFEQFF
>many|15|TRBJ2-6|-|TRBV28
TGTGCCACCAGTAAGAGGGGGGTTGGGGCCAACGTCCTGACTTTC
CATSKRGVGANVLTF
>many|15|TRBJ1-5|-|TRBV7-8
TGTGCCAGCAGCTTAGGGGTATTGGGCAATCAGCCCCAGCATTTT
CASSLGVLGNQPQHF
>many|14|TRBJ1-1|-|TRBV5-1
TGCGCCAGCAGCCCTGGACCCACGAACACTGAAGCTTTCTTT
CASSPGPTNTEAFF
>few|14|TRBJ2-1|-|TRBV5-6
TGTGCCAGCAGCTTCGGGACACAAGTCAATGAGCAGTTCTTC
CASSFGTQVNEQFF
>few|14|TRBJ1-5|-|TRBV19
TGTGCCAGTAGTATAGATTCAGAGGCCAAGCCCCAGCATTTT
CASSIDSEAKPQHF
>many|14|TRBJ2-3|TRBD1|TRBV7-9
TGTGCCAGCAGCTTGGGGACAGGGACAGATACGCAGTATTTT
CASSLGTGTDTQYF
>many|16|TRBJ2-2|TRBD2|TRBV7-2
TGTGCCAGCAGCTCAACTAGCGGGGGATACACCGGGGAGCTGTTTTTT
CASSSTSGGYTGELFF
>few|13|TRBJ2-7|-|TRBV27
TGTGCCAGCAGTTTCCAGGGGGGCTACGAGCAGTACTTC
CASSFQGGYEQYF
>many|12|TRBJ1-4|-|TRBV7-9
TGTGCCAGCAGCCTCTACAGTGAAAAACTGTTTTTT
CASSLYSEKLFF
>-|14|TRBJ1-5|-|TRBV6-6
TGTGCCAGCAGTTACTCGGGGGAAGATCAGCCCCAGCATTTT
CASSYSGEDQPQHF
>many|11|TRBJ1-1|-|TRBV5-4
TGTGCCAGCAGCTACGGGCCCTCCAGGGTCTTT
CASSYGPSRVF
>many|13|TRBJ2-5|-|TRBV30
TGTGCCTGGAACAGAGGGGCGGAGGAGACCCAGTACTTC
CAWNRGAEETQYF
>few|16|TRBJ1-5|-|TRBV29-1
TGCCTCGGGGGAAAGAAAGAAAACTATAGCAATCAGCCCCAGCATTTT
CLGGKKENYSNQPQHF
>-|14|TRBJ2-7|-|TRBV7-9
TGTGCCAGCAGCTTACACGGGGGGCCCGGCGAGCGGTACTTC
CASSLHGGPGERYF
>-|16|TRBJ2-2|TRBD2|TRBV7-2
TGTGCCAGCAGCTTAATAGCGGGGGATTACACCGGGGAGCTGTTTTTT
CASSLIAGDYTGELFF
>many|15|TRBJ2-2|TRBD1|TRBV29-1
TGCAGCGTTAGGGACCGGGACAGTTACACCGGGGAGCTGTTTTTT
CSVRDRDSYTGELFF
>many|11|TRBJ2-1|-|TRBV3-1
TGTGCCAGCAGCCAAGCACGTGATATGTTCTTC
CASSQARDMFF
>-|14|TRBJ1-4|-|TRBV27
TGTGCCAGCAGCTCACATAACAAGAATGAAGAGCTGTTTTTT
CASSSHNKNEELFF
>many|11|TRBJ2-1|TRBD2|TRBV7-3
TGTGCCAGCAGCCAAGGGACTACGCAGTTCTTC
CASSQGTTQFF
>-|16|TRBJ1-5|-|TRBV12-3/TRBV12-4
TGTGCCAGCAGATTCGAGGGAGGGGGGAGCAATCAGCCCCAGCGTTTT
CASRFEGGGSNQPQRF
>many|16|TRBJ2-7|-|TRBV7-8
TGTGCCAGCAGCTTAGCGCGGAGCCGTTTACCAGGCGAGCAGTACTTC
CASSLARSRLPGEQYF